The T cell receptor beta chain under discussion was sequenced for a study of blood T cell repertoires in COVID-19. Study in general: The analysed material was cDNA or gDNA that came from T cells, B-cell-depleted T cells, or PBMCs.

This clone was detected once. Original analysis: Reference gene primer amplification gave nucleated cell count estimates. Sequenced by immunoSEQ multiplex PCR; TCRdb stores in-frame clones only, minus some. The DNA was the basis for D and trimming; V, J and clone size are from that table. The sample holds about 140,000 clones; approximately 84% are singletons and the top ten take around 1.6%. This receptor was taken from a woman between 18 and 29 years old who had been exposed to COVID-19. The specimen was PBMCs or T cells enriched from blood (not recorded which).

The CDR3 sequence: CAWSFRDRDTQPQHF. The CDR3 DNA is TGTGCCTGGAGTTTTAGGGACAGGGATACGCAGCCCCAGCATTTT. V gene TRBV30 combines with J gene TRBJ1-5; 9 bases are shared with TRBD1. With 2 bases clipped from V and 7 bases from J, the junction kept 9 bases outside the gene matches. CDR1 is GTSNPN, CDR2 SVGIG, per germline (reference sequence). CDR3 length equals 15 residues.